Below are 22 T cell receptor beta chains sequenced from a single sample in a study of vaccination and CD4 T cells after COVID-19. Antigen specificity for these receptors is unknown. Cultured CD4+ T-cell DNA underwent Oncomine TCR Beta short-read sequencing. TCRdb fed the PCR reads into MiXCR, producing one record per CDR3 protein. The table has 20,000 or so distinct CDR3 sequences, roughly 41% seen once. Treatment: approximately nine-day PBMC culture with coronavirus spike peptide pools or control peptides (ViraFEST assay). The input for sequencing was CD4+ T cells from blood, cultured in vitro, taken after SARS-CoV-2 vaccination. These receptors all come from a human donor who had recovered from COVID-19.

Written as DNA, the CDR3 is TGCAGCGCCCGACGTTTGGACAGGGGGCGAAGCTATGGCTACACCTTC. Translation: CSARRLDRGRSYGYTF. V is TRBV29-1 and J is TRBJ1-2, with TRBD1 identical over 11 bases. V dropped 7 bases and J dropped 4; count of bases not matched to a gene: 14. The CDR3 loop spans 16 amino acids. Germline CDR1 reads SQVTM; CDR2 reads ANQGSEA.

The chain combines TRBV9 with TRBJ2-2; D might be TRBD1 (6 bases). The CDR3 length is 15 residues. The germline V gene has CDR1 SGDLS and CDR2 YYNGEE. Trimming stripped 4 bases from V and 5 bases from J, with 15 bases between. The CDR3 bases are TGTGCCAGCAGCTCGAGACAGGCCTTAACCGGGGAGCTGTTTTTT. Protein sequence: CASSSRQALTGELFF.

Note on this clonotype: This may be a read error, as it is one base from a much larger clone. V and J are TRBV7-3 and TRBJ2-2; weak D call: TRBD2 (6 bases). The CDR3 totals 16 residues. Germline values: CDR1 SGHTA, CDR2 FQGTGA. V lost 5 bases and J 4 bases, leaving 17 bases between the germline ends. CDR3 nucleotide sequence: TGTGCCAGCAGCCCAACGCCCGGGGGAGGCACCGGGGAGCTGTTTTTT. It codes for CASSPTPGGGTGELFF.

This clonotype was picked up a small number of times. This sequence joins TRBV6-1 and TRBJ1-2; maybe TRBD1 (6 bases). The CDR3 runs 14 residues. Looked up from germline, CDR1 is MNHNS and CDR2 is SASEGT. The germline V and J ends were trimmed by 1 base and 4 bases, with 10 bases remaining between them. The DNA for the CDR3 is TGTGCCAGCAGTGAAGGCGGCAGGGGCTATGGCTACACCTTC. This codes for CASSEGGRGYGYTF.

This clonotype has a single count. The chain carries TRBV5-1 and TRBJ1-2, with a weak D call TRBD1 (5 bases). The CDR3 is 13 amino acids. Trimming pared 1 base from V and 4 bases from J, leaving 8 bases between. Germline assignment: CDR1 SGHRS and CDR2 YFSETQ. The chain's CDR3 is CASSLRQGYGYTF. The CDR3 DNA is TGCGCCAGCAGCTTGCGGCAGGGCTATGGCTACACCTTC.

The rearrangement links TRBV2 to TRBJ2-4, with a tentative D call TRBD2 (5 bases). The CDR3 runs to 14 residues. V lost 7 bases and J 3 bases, leaving 13 bases between the germline ends. Looked up from germline, CDR1 is SNHLY and CDR2 is FYNNEI. This CDR3 is CASNRAAGKNIQYF. The CDR3 DNA reads as TGTGCCAGCAATAGAGCGGCGGGCAAAAACATTCAGTACTTC.

This clonotype came up a few times. The chain is built from TRBV11-2 and TRBJ1-5; TRBD1 is a possible D gene (5 bases). Looked up from germline, CDR1 is SGHAT and CDR2 is FQNNGV. Trimming removed 0 bases at V and 2 bases at J, with 8 bases between. The length of the CDR3 is 15 residues. CDR3 sequence: CASSLDRGGNQPQHF. Here the CDR3 DNA reads TGTGCCAGCAGCTTAGACCGGGGGGGCAATCAGCCCCAGCATTTT.

The chain employs TRBV19 and TRBJ1-1; the match to TRBD1 covers 10 bases. With 3 bases clipped from V and 6 bases from J, the junction kept 4 bases outside the gene matches. CDR1 and CDR2 (germline): LNHDA, SQIVND (reference sequence). This CDR3 has 14 amino acids. CDR3: CASSMGDRGPEAFF. CDR3 sequence (DNA): TGTGCCAGTAGTATGGGGGACAGGGGTCCTGAAGCTTTCTTT.

The chain couples TRBV24-1 to TRBJ2-3; TRBD1 agrees at 9 bases. V lost 1 base to trimming and J lost 7 bases; unmatched junction nucleotides: 5. Germline V lookup: CDR1 KGHDR, CDR2 SFDVKD. This CDR3 has 15 residues. CDR3: CATSDFGTGFHTQYF. The CDR3 DNA follows: TGTGCCACCAGTGATTTCGGGACAGGGTTTCATACGCAGTATTTT.

The chain combines TRBV12-3 or TRBV12-4 with TRBJ2-7, with D uncertain. Deletions cut 6 bases from V and 4 bases from J, with 16 bases between. The CDR3 totals 14 residues. CDR3 nucleotides: TGTGCCAGCAGCTTAACAGTTTACCAATACGAGCAGTACTTC. Its protein is CASSLTVYQYEQYF.

The V gene is TRBV6-1, the J gene TRBJ2-7; 7 bases are shared with TRBD1. V lost 10 bases and J lost 2; bases outside the gene matches: 5. There are 12 residues in the CDR3. Germline CDR1 reads MNHNS; CDR2 reads SASEGT. CDR3: CATMRGPYEQYF. The CDR3 DNA is TGTGCCACCATGAGGGGGCCCTACGAGCAGTACTTC.

The chain couples TRBV6-1 to TRBJ2-2; possible D gene TRBD2, 5 bases. V lost 6 bases and J lost 3, with 17 bases in between. The V gene's germline CDR1 is MNHNS and CDR2 SASEGT. The length of the CDR3 is 16 residues. As DNA, the CDR3 is TGTGCCAGCAGCCTACTAGTCGCCCCCCACACCGGGGAGCTGTTTTTT. This sequence encodes CASSLLVAPHTGELFF.

The V gene is TRBV20-1, the J gene TRBJ2-1; 10 positions agree with TRBD2. Germline V lookup: CDR1 DFQATT, CDR2 SNEGSKA (reference sequence). The junction had 3 bases not matched to a gene; V was cut back by 2 bases and J by 2 bases. CDR3 length: 15 amino acids. CDR3 in amino acids: CSARPTSGTYNEQFF. In DNA form, the CDR3 reads TGCAGTGCTAGACCAACTAGCGGGACCTACAATGAGCAGTTCTTC.

This clonotype was observed a handful of times. V is TRBV6-1 and J is TRBJ1-5; TRBD1 aligns across 10 bases. Germline V gives CDR1 MNHNS, CDR2 SASEGT. The J segment lost 7 bases and the V segment lost 7 bases, leaving 7 bases of the junction unmatched. The CDR3 runs 14 residues. The CDR3 bases are TGTGCCAGCACCGGGACAGGGGAGAACCAGCCCCAGCATTTT. This sequence encodes CASTGTGENQPQHF.

The chain carries TRBV19 and TRBJ1-4; no clear D gene. V was cut by 5 bases and J by 7 bases, with 11 bases left in between. The CDR3 has 13 residues. CDR1 LNHDA and CDR2 SQIVND come from the germline V gene (reference sequence). This CDR3 is CASSEGGREKLFF. CDR3 DNA: TGTGCCAGTAGTGAGGGAGGTCGTGAAAAACTGTTTTTT.

This clonotype was seen a few times. This chain connects TRBV19 to TRBJ1-1; 10 bases are a match to TRBD1. This CDR3 has 17 amino acids. J was trimmed by 0 bases and V by 2 bases; bases with no gene match: 6. CDR1 is LNHDA and CDR2 is SQIVND in the germline V gene (reference sequence). CDR3 nucleotide sequence: TGTGCCAGTAGTATACAGAGGGACAGGGGAATGAACACTGAAGCTTTCTTT. Translation: CASSIQRDRGMNTEAFF.

This chain uses TRBV7-6 with TRBJ2-3; D is uncertain. This CDR3 has 12 amino acids. V was shortened by 2 bases and J by 6 bases, with 6 bases between the two germline ends. CDR1 and CDR2 (germline): SGHVS, FNYEAQ. This CDR3 reads CASSLLRDTQYF. CDR3 sequence (DNA): TGTGCCAGCAGCTTACTCAGGGATACGCAGTATTTT.

The chain employs TRBV28 and TRBJ1-3; no clear D gene. CDR1 is MDHEN, CDR2 SYDVKM, per germline. CDR3 length: 12 residues. The CDR3: CASTTAGNTIYF. The DNA of the CDR3 is TGTGCTTCTACTACAGCTGGAAACACCATATATTTT.

This chain connects TRBV7-2 to TRBJ1-6; no clear D gene. This CDR3 region has 14 residues. Trimming cost V 5 bases and J 5 bases, with 10 bases left between them. Germline CDR1 and CDR2: SGHTA and FQGNSA. The CDR3 coding sequence is TGTGCCAGCAGCCCCCGACGGAATAATTCACCCCTCCACTTT. Amino acids: CASSPRRNNSPLHF.

V is TRBV19 and J is TRBJ2-5; 9 bases are a match to TRBD1. Trimming at V came to 5 bases and at J to 4 bases, leaving 8 bases not matched to a gene. The germline V gene has CDR1 LNHDA and CDR2 SQIVND (reference sequence). The CDR3 contains 15 residues. The chain's CDR3 is CASSSPRTGVETQYF. The CDR3 DNA reads as TGTGCCAGTAGTTCTCCTCGGACAGGGGTAGAGACCCAGTACTTC.

This chain connects TRBV2 to TRBJ1-1; D unclear. CDR1 and CDR2 from the germline V gene are SNHLY and FYNNEI. The CDR3 loop spans 11 amino acids. V was pared by 10 bases and J by 2 bases, with 8 bases between. The CDR3 DNA sequence: TGTGCCAATGAAATTAACACTGAAGCTTTCTTT. Translated: CANEINTEAFF.

The chain recombines TRBV7-9 with TRBJ1-1; no clear D gene. This CDR3 has 16 amino acids. Germline CDR1 SEHNR, CDR2 FQNEAQ (reference sequence). The V end lost 3 bases, the J end lost 1 base, and 15 bases lay between the germline ends. In DNA, the CDR3 is TGTGCCAGCAGCTTCACATGGGCAGGAGCGAACACTGAAGCTTTCTTT. Translation gives CASSFTWAGANTEAFF.